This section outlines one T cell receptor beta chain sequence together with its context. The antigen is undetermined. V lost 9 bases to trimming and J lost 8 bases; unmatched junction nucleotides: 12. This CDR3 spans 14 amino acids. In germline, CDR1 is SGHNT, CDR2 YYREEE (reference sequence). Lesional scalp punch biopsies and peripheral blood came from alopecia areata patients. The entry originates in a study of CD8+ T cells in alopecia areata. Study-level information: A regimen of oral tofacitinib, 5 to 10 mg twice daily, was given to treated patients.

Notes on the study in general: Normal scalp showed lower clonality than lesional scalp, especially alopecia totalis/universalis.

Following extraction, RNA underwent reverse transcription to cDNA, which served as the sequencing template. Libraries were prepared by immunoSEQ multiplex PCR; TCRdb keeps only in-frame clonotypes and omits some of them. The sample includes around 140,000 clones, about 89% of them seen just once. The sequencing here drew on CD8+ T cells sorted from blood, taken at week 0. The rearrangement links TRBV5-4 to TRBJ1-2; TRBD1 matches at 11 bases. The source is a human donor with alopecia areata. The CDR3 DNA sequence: TGTGCCACCACCACGGACAGGGGGCGCCTAGGCTACACCTTC. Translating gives CATTTDRGRLGYTF.